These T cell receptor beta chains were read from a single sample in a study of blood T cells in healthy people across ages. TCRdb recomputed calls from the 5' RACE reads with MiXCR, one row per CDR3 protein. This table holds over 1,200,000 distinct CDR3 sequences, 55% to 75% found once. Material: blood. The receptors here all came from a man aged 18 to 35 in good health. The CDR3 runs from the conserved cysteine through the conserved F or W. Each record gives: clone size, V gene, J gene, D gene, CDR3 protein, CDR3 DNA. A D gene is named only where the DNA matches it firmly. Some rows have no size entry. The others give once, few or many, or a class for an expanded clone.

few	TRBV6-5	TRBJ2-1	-	CASQPGLVNEQFF	TGTGCCAGTCAGCCGGGGTTGGTCAATGAGCAGTTCTTC
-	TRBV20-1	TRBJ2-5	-	CSARTGIYEQDF	TGCAGTGCTAGAACAGGGATTTACGAGCAGGACTTC
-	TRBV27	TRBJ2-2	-	CASSPGKNTGELFF	TGTGCCAGCAGTCCGGGGAAGAACACCGGGGAGCTGTTTTTT
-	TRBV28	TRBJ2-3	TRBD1	CASTKRQGETDTQYF	TGTGCCAGCACCAAAAGACAGGGGGAGACAGATACGCAGTATTTT
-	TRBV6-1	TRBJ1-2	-	CASSATGWGYTF	TGTGCCAGCAGTGCCACCGGTTGGGGCTACACCTTC
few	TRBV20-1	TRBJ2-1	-	CSARARGNEQFF	TGCAGTGCTAGGGCCAGGGGCAATGAGCAGTTCTTC
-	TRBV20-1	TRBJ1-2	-	CSAREQGPNYGYTF	TGCAGTGCTAGAGAACAGGGCCCTAACTATGGCTACACCTTC
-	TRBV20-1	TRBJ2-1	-	CSARDRQLYNEQFF	TGCAGTGCTAGAGATCGGCAGTTATACAATGAGCAGTTCTTC
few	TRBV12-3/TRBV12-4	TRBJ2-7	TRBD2	CASSASGVGEQYF	TGTGCCAGCAGTGCCAGCGGGGTCGGCGAGCAGTACTTC
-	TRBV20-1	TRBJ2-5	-	CSAADSDDQETQYF	TGCAGTGCCGCGGACAGCGACGACCAAGAGACCCAGTACTTC
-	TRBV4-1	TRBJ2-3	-	CASSQVGLGYTDTQYF	TGCGCCAGCAGCCAAGTAGGACTCGGCTACACAGATACGCAGTATTTT
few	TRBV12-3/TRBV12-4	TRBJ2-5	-	CASSTPWGKPETQYF	TGTGCCAGCAGCACCCCGTGGGGGAAGCCAGAGACCCAGTACTTC
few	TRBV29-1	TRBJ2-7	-	CSVEDLYEQYF	TGCAGCGTTGAAGATCTCTACGAGCAGTACTTC
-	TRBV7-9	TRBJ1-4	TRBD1	CASSSGTGDNEKLFF	TGTGCCAGCAGCTCCGGGACAGGGGATAATGAAAAACTGTTTTTT
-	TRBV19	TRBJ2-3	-	CASSRGASAQYF	TGTGCCAGTAGTAGGGGGGCTAGCGCGCAGTATTTT
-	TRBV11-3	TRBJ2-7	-	CASSSGQARPSEQYF	TGTGCCAGCAGCTCAGGCCAAGCAAGACCTAGCGAGCAGTACTTC
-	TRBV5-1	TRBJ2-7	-	CANSLDTTYF	TGCGCCAACAGCTTGGACACCACGTACTTC
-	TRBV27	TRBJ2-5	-	CASSPEAQGSEQYF	TGTGCCAGCAGTCCCGAGGCACAGGGTTCTGAGCAGTACTTC
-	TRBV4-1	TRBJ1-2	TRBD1	CASSQGGQDYYGYTF	TGCGCCAGCAGCCAAGGGGGACAGGACTACTATGGCTACACCTTC
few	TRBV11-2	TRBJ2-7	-	CASSISGLIISYEQYF	TGTGCCAGCAGCATCTCGGGACTCATCATCTCCTACGAGCAGTACTTC
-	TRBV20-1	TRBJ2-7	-	CSARQVVGREQYF	TGCAGTGCTAGACAGGTAGTAGGTCGCGAGCAGTACTTC
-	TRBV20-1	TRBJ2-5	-	CSARDGAEVGETQYF	TGCAGTGCTAGAGACGGAGCGGAAGTCGGAGAGACCCAGTACTTC
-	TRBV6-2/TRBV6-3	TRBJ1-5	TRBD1	CASSYPNGTVYSNQPQHF	TGTGCCAGCAGTTACCCGAACGGGACAGTTTATAGCAATCAGCCCCAGCATTTT
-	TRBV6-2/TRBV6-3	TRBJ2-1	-	CASNSEGEQFF	TGTGCCAGCAATTCGGAGGGGGAGCAGTTCTTC
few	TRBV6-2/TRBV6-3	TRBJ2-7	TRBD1	CASSSRTGNGEQYF	TGTGCCAGCAGTTCCCGGACAGGGAACGGCGAGCAGTACTTC